A single sample is the source of the 30 T cell receptor beta chains below, sequenced in a study of post-analysis software for immune sequencing data. The study, taken as a whole, reports: A handful of TRBV segments, including TRBV5-6, TRBV5-1 and TRBV20-1, were more frequent in patients than controls.

Sequencing libraries made from TCR beta cDNA carried unique molecular identifiers. TCRdb ran MiXCR on the PCR reads and lists one entry per CDR3 protein. The table lists under 650,000 distinct CDR3 sequences, 44% of them singletons. Their recognized antigens are unknown. The source material was blood. The receptor set was obtained from a girl aged 5 to 17 with multiple sclerosis.

V usage is TRBV3-1 and J usage is TRBJ2-5; D gene unclear. Germline loops: CDR1 LGHDT, CDR2 YNNKEL (reference sequence). The CDR3 has 14 amino acids. Trimming stripped 2 bases from V and 5 bases from J, with 12 bases between. DNA for the CDR3: TGTGCCAGCAGCCAATCCCCGAAACGGGAGACCCAGTACTTC. It is translated as CASSQSPKRETQYF.

The rearrangement uses TRBV20-1 and TRBJ1-5; the D gene is possibly TRBD1 (5 bases). CDR3 size: 16 residues. The germline gives CDR1 DFQATT, CDR2 SNEGSKA (reference sequence). V gave up 4 bases and J gave up 1 base, with 17 bases separating them. The chain's CDR3 is CSAIFSRGLSNQPQHF. The CDR3 DNA sequence: TGCAGTGCTATCTTCTCCCGGGGCCTCAGCAATCAGCCCCAGCATTTT.

This clonotype was detected a few times. The chain joins TRBV9 to TRBJ2-7; tentatively, D is TRBD1 or TRBD2 (5 bases each). V lost 2 bases to trimming and J lost 5 bases, with 14 bases between them. CDR1 and CDR2 from the germline V gene are SGDLS and YYNGEE. This CDR3 comprises 14 residues. In nucleotides, the CDR3 is TGTGCCAGCAGCGTCTTTGAGGGGAGTGACGAGCAGTACTTC. Translating it yields CASSVFEGSDEQYF.

The table lists this clonotype with a few counts. At one end the junction does not follow the germline gene, possibly because of a read error. The V gene is TRBV7-7, the J gene TRBJ2-1, with 9 bases identical to TRBD2. Looked up from germline, CDR1 is SSHAT and CDR2 is FNYEAQ (reference sequence). CDR3 length: 15 residues. The CDR3 loop reads CASSVAGASYNEQFF. As DNA, the CDR3 is TGTGCCAGCAGCGTAGCGGGGGCATCCTACAATGAGCAGTTCTTC. The full variable domain, in which reference TRBV7-7 and TRBJ2-1 provide the parts outside the CDR3, is GAGVSQSPRYKVTKRGQDVTLRCDPISSHATLYWYQQALGQGPEFLTYFNYEAQPDKSGLPSDRFSAERPEGSISTLTIQRTEQRDSAMYRCASSVAGASYNEQFFGPGTRLTVL.

The chain has TRBV10-3 and TRBJ1-2, with D perhaps TRBD1 (6 bases). Germline CDR1 and CDR2: ENHRY and SYGVKD. The CDR3 runs to 14 residues. The V and J ends lost 6 bases and 2 bases respectively, with 13 bases between them. CDR3 amino acids: CAIRTTGSNYGYTF. In DNA, the CDR3 is TGTGCCATCAGGACCACAGGGTCAAACTATGGCTACACCTTC.

This clonotype was observed a handful of times. J is TRBJ2-7 and V is TRBV24-1; TRBD1 might be the D (6 bases). V was pared by 5 bases and J by 9 bases, with 13 bases between. Germline CDR1 is KGHDR and CDR2 is SFDVKD. The CDR3 is 12 amino acids. This CDR3 is CATSGTAKVQYF. Written as DNA, the CDR3 is TGTGCCACCAGTGGGACAGCCAAGGTGCAGTACTTC.

The V call is TRBV5-1, the J call TRBJ1-1, with unresolved D. Germline CDR1 reads SGHRS; CDR2 reads YFSETQ. The CDR3 loop spans 16 amino acids. V was trimmed by 3 bases and J by 0 bases, leaving 15 bases between them. The CDR3 spells CASSSLEAFMNTEAFF. As DNA, the CDR3 is TGCGCCAGCAGCTCCCTCGAGGCGTTTATGAACACTGAAGCTTTCTTT.

To note about this clonotype: Without the conserved terminal phenylalanine or tryptophan, this CDR3 likely stems from a read error. The chain links TRBV5-1 to TRBJ2-3, with D perhaps given as TRBD1 or TRBD2 (5 bases each). This CDR3 contains 13 residues. The V gene lost 2 bases and the J gene lost 3 bases, with 7 bases spanning the gap. Germline-derived CDR1 and CDR2 are SGHRS and YFSETQ. The CDR3 loop is CASSFEGTDTQYL. The CDR3 coding sequence is TGCGCCAGCAGCTTCGAGGGGACAGATACGCAGTATTTG.

The chain recombines TRBV12-3 or TRBV12-4 with TRBJ1-2, with 7 positions matching TRBD1. V lost 6 bases, J lost 6 bases, and 7 bases stayed unmatched. The CDR3 loop spans 13 amino acids. The CDR3, as DNA: TGTGCCAGCAGCCAGAGACAGGGTGATGGCTACACCTTC. Its translation is CASSQRQGDGYTF.

The chain has TRBV6-6 and TRBJ2-6, with D perhaps matching TRBD1 (5 bases). Trimming left V 6 bases short and J 2 bases short, with 11 bases between. This CDR3 contains 15 residues. Germline loops: CDR1 MNHNY, CDR2 SVGAGI (reference sequence). In nucleotides, the CDR3 is TGTGCCAGCAGGCCAAGGGGAACTGGGGCCAACGTCCTGACTTTC. This gives the protein CASRPRGTGANVLTF.

The chain uses TRBV12-3 or TRBV12-4 and TRBJ2-7, with a possible D match to TRBD1 (6 bases). Trimming stripped 5 bases from V and 3 bases from J, with 14 bases between. CDR3 length: 14 amino acids. Here the CDR3 reads CASSLNLQGYEQYF. The CDR3 DNA is TGTGCCAGCAGTCTAAACCTACAGGGCTACGAGCAGTACTTC.

This chain links TRBV12-3 or TRBV12-4 with TRBJ2-5; D is unresolved. TRBJ2-7 matches the DNA end more closely, so the J call is doubtful. The CDR3 is made up of 15 amino acids. The CDR3 spells CASSLRAGFVYEQYF. CDR3 coding DNA: TGTGCCAGCAGTTTACGGGCAGGTTTCGTCTACGAGCAGTACTTC.

This clonotype has more than one count but fewer than ten. The chain joins TRBV4-1 to TRBJ1-2, with TRBD1 matching 7 bases. This CDR3 spans 16 amino acids. Looked up from germline, CDR1 is MGHRA and CDR2 is YSYEKL. V lost 4 bases to trimming and J lost 3 bases; unmatched junction nucleotides: 11. The CDR3, as DNA: TGCGCCAGCAGCCGAGGCACAGGGGCGCGCGACTATGGCTACACCTTC. Residues: CASSRGTGARDYGYTF.

With respect to this clonotype: One end of the junction is discordant with germline, which a read error may explain. V gene TRBV9 combines with J gene TRBJ2-7; no reliable D call. Germline CDR1 is SGDLS and CDR2 is YYNGEE. The CDR3 loop spans 13 amino acids. CDR3 sequence reads: CANSADGGYEQYF. Here the CDR3 DNA reads TGTGCCAACAGCGCGGACGGTGGATACGAGCAGTACTTC.

The chain combines TRBV20-1 with TRBJ2-5; possibly TRBD1 for D (6 bases). The CDR3 loop spans 15 amino acids. Per the germline V gene, CDR1 is DFQATT and CDR2 is SNEGSKA (reference sequence). Between the trimmed V and J ends, which lost 0 bases and 4 bases, there was a span of 15 bases. CDR3 nucleotide sequence: TGCAGTGCTAGAGAAACAGGGATTAGGCCAGAGACCCAGTACTTC. Translating it yields CSARETGIRPETQYF.

This clonotype occurred a few times. This chain links TRBV5-5 with TRBJ2-5; D is perhaps TRBD2 (6 bases). V lost 4 bases and J 5 bases, leaving 12 bases between the germline ends. This CDR3 has 13 residues. CDR1 is SGHKS, CDR2 YYEKEE, per germline (reference sequence). The CDR3 spells CASSPLATETQYF. CDR3 coding DNA: TGTGCCAGCAGCCCACTAGCTACTGAGACCCAGTACTTC.

Only a few counts were recorded for this clonotype. The chain uses TRBV6-6 and TRBJ2-5; 10 bases fit TRBD1. CDR3 size: 16 residues. The V gene's germline CDR1 is MNHNY and CDR2 SVGAGI (reference sequence). The ends lost 4 bases at V and 5 bases at J; junction bases unmatched: 10. As DNA, the CDR3 is TGTGCCAGCAGTTCTACGGACAGGGGGATTGGGGAGACCCAGTACTTC. This encodes CASSSTDRGIGETQYF.

The chain has TRBV7-2 and TRBJ1-2; 10 bases are a match to TRBD1. J lost 6 bases, V lost 4 bases, and 8 bases had no gene match. The CDR3 has 15 residues. Germline V gives CDR1 SGHTA, CDR2 FQGNSA. The CDR3 region has the DNA TGTGCCAGCAGCTCCCCCGGGACAGGGGCGGATGGCTACACCTTC. It yields the protein CASSSPGTGADGYTF.

This clonotype was counted between two and nine times. Here the CDR3 DNA reads TGTGCCAGCAGTTTAGCGGAAACTCTGCGGGCGACCCAGTACTTC. This encodes CASSLAETLRATQYF. The rearrangement links TRBV12-3 or TRBV12-4 to TRBJ2-5; D is perhaps TRBD2 (5 bases). The CDR3 loop spans 15 amino acids. The V and J ends lost 0 bases and 7 bases respectively, with 15 bases between them.

This clonotype has more than one count but fewer than ten. This sequence joins TRBV6-5 and TRBJ2-7; D is ambiguous. CDR1 and CDR2 from the germline V gene are MNHEY and SVGAGI. Trimming removed 6 bases from V and 2 bases from J, with 17 bases in between. The CDR3 is made up of 15 amino acids. The CDR3 reads CASRPSEYSPYEQYF. CDR3 bases: TGTGCCAGCAGACCCTCGGAATACTCACCCTACGAGCAGTACTTC.

The chain uses TRBV5-1 and TRBJ2-1; D gene unclear. V was cut by 4 bases and J by 0 bases, with 11 bases left in between. The CDR3 length is 15 residues. The germline gives CDR1 SGHRS, CDR2 YFSETQ. The CDR3 nucleotides are TGCGCCAGCAGCGTCCTTCCGAGCTCCTACAATGAGCAGTTCTTC. This encodes CASSVLPSSYNEQFF.

This clonotype was detected a few times. This chain connects TRBV9 to TRBJ2-7; the D gene could be TRBD1 or TRBD2 (5 bases each). Germline values: CDR1 SGDLS, CDR2 YYNGEE. This CDR3 has 15 amino acids. Trimming shortened V by 5 bases and J by 6 bases, and 21 bases separated the two germline ends. CDR3 in amino acids: CASSLGTSPSGEQYF. For the CDR3, the DNA is TGTGCCAGCAGTCTTGGGACCTCCCCGTCAGGCGAGCAGTACTTC.

This sequence joins TRBV24-1 and TRBJ2-5; tentatively, D is TRBD2 (6 bases). Germline V gene data show CDR1 as KGHDR and CDR2 as SFDVKD. This CDR3 region has 15 residues. V was clipped by 4 bases and J by 4 bases, with 15 bases between them. The CDR3 DNA is TGTGCCACCAGTGACGCTCTGGGAGGAGGAGAGACCCAGTACTTC. This codes for CATSDALGGGETQYF.

This clonotype was seen only a few times. CDR3 in amino acids: CASTKRERANYGYTF. CDR3 bases: TGTGCCAGCACCAAGCGGGAAAGAGCTAACTATGGCTACACCTTC. This chain connects TRBV7-9 to TRBJ1-2; D is unclear. The CDR3 contains 15 residues. Germline CDR1 reads SEHNR; CDR2 reads FQNEAQ (reference sequence). The V gene lost 7 bases and the J gene lost 0 bases, with 15 bases spanning the gap.

The chain links TRBV2 to TRBJ2-7, with 12 nucleotides matching TRBD2. The J call may not be correct, given that the DNA end is closer to TRBJ2-5. This CDR3 has 16 amino acids. The germline V gene has CDR1 SNHLY and CDR2 FYNNEI. CDR3 sequence reads: CASSVPPGTSGETQYF. CDR3 nucleotides: TGTGCCAGCAGTGTCCCTCCCGGGACTAGCGGGGAGACCCAGTACTTC.

This chain uses TRBV29-1 with TRBJ2-7; 9 bases match TRBD2. This CDR3 is 16 amino acids long. The junction had 8 bases not matched to a gene; V was cut back by 0 bases and J by 2 bases. CDR1 is SQVTM, CDR2 ANQGSEA, per germline. This chain's CDR3 is CSVEDRLAEATYEQYF. The CDR3, as DNA: TGCAGCGTTGAAGACCGACTAGCGGAGGCTACCTACGAGCAGTACTTC.

The chain uses TRBV14 and TRBJ2-4, with a weak D call TRBD1 (6 bases). V lost 5 bases to trimming and J lost 4 bases, with 9 bases between them. The length of the CDR3 is 13 residues. The germline V gene encodes CDR1 SGHDN and CDR2 FVKESK. This chain's CDR3 is CASSKQGKNIQYF. CDR3 nucleotide sequence: TGTGCCAGCAGCAAACAGGGAAAAAACATTCAGTACTTC.

The chain joins TRBV10-3 to TRBJ2-5, with D possibly TRBD1 on 5 matching bases. This CDR3 comprises 11 residues. Trimming removed 8 bases from V and 5 bases from J, with 9 bases in between. Germline V gene lookup returns CDR1 ENHRY and CDR2 SYGVKD. Written as DNA, the CDR3 is TGTGCCATCGCGACAGAGGAGACCCAGTACTTC. It specifies CAIATEETQYF.

This clonotype came up a few times. The chain has TRBV12-3 or TRBV12-4 and TRBJ2-5; 9 bases fit TRBD2. This CDR3 spans 14 amino acids. J gave up 5 bases and V 7 bases, and 8 bases lay outside the gene matches. CDR3 sequence: CASNLAGMGETQYF. CDR3 bases: TGTGCCAGCAACCTAGCGGGAATGGGGGAGACCCAGTACTTC.

The sample holds a few counts of this clonotype. This chain connects TRBV12-3 or TRBV12-4 to TRBJ1-6; weak D call: TRBD1 (5 bases). The CDR3 length is 16 residues. Trimming stripped 6 bases from V and 4 bases from J, with 16 bases between. The CDR3 is CASSGTGDPYNSPLHF. In DNA, the CDR3 is TGTGCCAGCAGCGGTACAGGAGACCCTTATAATTCACCCCTCCACTTT.